This T cell receptor (beta chain) was observed in a study of technical replicates of blood from a few donors (TCRdb year 2017). Including cysteine and phenylalanine, the CDR3 has 16 amino acids. The DNA shown is the 48-base CDR3, in frame from base 1. For CDR1 and CDR2, the germline V gene lists SGDLS and YYNGEE. The trim is 3 bases for V and 7 bases for J, with a gap of 22 bases between the germline ends. Library preparation used the immunoSEQ multiplex PCR assay. Held by TCRdb, this immuneACCESS table contains in-frame sequences only and omits some clones. Under half of the omission traces to an unresolved V gene where checked; the cause of the rest is unknown. For this sample the table gives approximately 81,000 clones, of which roughly 96% were detected only once. Together, the top ten hold 0.2% of the sample. This clone was observed a few times. There is no known antigen for this receptor. No much larger clone is present one base from it, and per-base qualities are unavailable.

The sample consisted of T cells isolated from PBMCs. The V gene is TRBV9 and the J gene is TRBJ1-1; possibly the D gene is TRBD1, per 5 matching bases. The receptor comes from a human donor in good health. CDR3 reads: CASSDPMDGGANEAFF. The nucleotides are TGTGCCAGCAGCGACCCCATGGACGGAGGGGCAAATGAAGCTTTCTTT.